The 13 T cell receptor beta chains given below trace back to one sample, sequenced in a study of human thymus T cells. Profiling relied on immunoSEQ multiplex PCR, and the TCRdb table lists in-frame clones only, not all of them. This table has 54,000 or so clones, around 94% appearing once. Specimen: blood. The origin of the receptors is a boy less than two years old with a congenital heart defect but otherwise immunologically healthy.

The chain recombines TRBV7-8 with TRBJ2-3, with 12 bases that match TRBD2. This CDR3 is 16 amino acids long. Germline lookup yields CDR1 SGHVS and CDR2 FQNEAQ. V was pared by 4 bases and J by 4 bases, with 6 bases of the junction left unmatched. The CDR3 here is CASSSRLAGVADTQYF. The CDR3 DNA reads as TGTGCCAGCAGCTCGAGACTAGCGGGGGTGGCAGATACGCAGTATTTT.

The chain has TRBV7-2 and TRBJ2-4; D may correspond to TRBD1 or TRBD2 (5 bases each). This CDR3 has 14 amino acids. CDR1 and CDR2 from the germline V gene are SGHTA and FQGNSA. Trimming shortened V by 1 base and J by 7 bases, and 11 bases separated the two germline ends. CDR3 loop: CASSLGGGGNIQYF. CDR3 bases: TGTGCCAGCAGCTTAGGGGGCGGCGGGAACATTCAGTACTTC.

The genes are TRBV28 and TRBJ2-1; D is possibly TRBD1 (6 bases). Trimming pared 8 bases from V and 4 bases from J, leaving 18 bases between. The germline gives CDR1 MDHEN, CDR2 SYDVKM. The length of the CDR3 is 15 residues. In DNA form, the CDR3 reads TGTGCCAGCTTATCACACCTGACAGGTTACAATGAGCAGTTCTTC. Its protein product is CASLSHLTGYNEQFF.

The V gene is TRBV21-1, the J gene TRBJ2-3; the DNA was not used to check the table's D call, TRBD2. TRBV21-1 is a known pseudogene. CDR3 length: 20 residues. The CDR3 region is CASSKKGWGLAGGGTDTQYF. The CDR3 bases are TGTGCCAGCAGCAAAAAGGGGTGGGGACTAGCGGGAGGAGGCACAGATACGCAGTATTTT.

This chain joins TRBV9 and TRBJ2-3; possibly TRBD2 for D (6 bases). The CDR3 loop spans 15 amino acids. The germline V gene encodes CDR1 SGDLS and CDR2 YYNGEE. Deletions cut 4 bases from V and 3 bases from J, with 15 bases between. CDR3 nucleotides: TGTGCCAGCAGCCCCCGGACTATAGGGACAGATACGCAGTATTTT. Translation gives CASSPRTIGTDTQYF.

The rearrangement uses TRBV7-2 and TRBJ1-4; maybe TRBD1 (6 bases). The CDR3 sequence is 15 residues long. Germline V lookup: CDR1 SGHTA, CDR2 FQGNSA. The V end lost 3 bases, the J end lost 6 bases, and 14 bases lay between the germline ends. The CDR3 loop reads CASSFTGSWDEKLFF. CDR3 nucleotide sequence: TGTGCCAGCAGCTTCACAGGGTCCTGGGATGAAAAACTGTTTTTT.

The V and J genes are TRBV4-1 and TRBJ2-1; D is ambiguous. The germline gives CDR1 MGHRA, CDR2 YSYEKL. The CDR3 consists of 13 residues. Trimming removed 4 bases from V and 3 bases from J, with 7 bases in between. The CDR3 sequence is CASSRLSYNEQFF. The DNA for the CDR3 is TGCGCCAGCAGCCGGCTCAGCTACAATGAGCAGTTCTTC.

V and J are TRBV5-6 and TRBJ2-1, with 7 bases that match TRBD2. The germline gives CDR1 SGHDT, CDR2 YYEEEE. V was pared by 4 bases and J by 3 bases, with 10 bases of the junction left unmatched. The CDR3 contains 16 residues. The CDR3 DNA follows: TGTGCCAGCAGCCGAAAAAGACTAGCCCTCTACAATGAGCAGTTCTTC. It is translated as CASSRKRLALYNEQFF. The full variable domain, rest sourced from reference TRBV5-6 and TRBJ2-1, is DAGVTQSPTHLIKTRGQQVTLRCSPKSGHDTVSWYQQALGQGPQFIFQYYEEEERQRGNFPDRFSGHQFPNYSSELNVNALLLGDSALYLCASSRKRLALYNEQFFGPGTRLTVL.

This rearrangement joins TRBV27 to TRBJ1-5; TRBD1 matches 8 bases. The V and J ends lost 3 bases and 4 bases, in that order; junction bases with no gene match: 5. The CDR3 length is 15 residues. Germline V gene lookup returns CDR1 MNHEY and CDR2 SMNVEV (reference sequence). The CDR3 protein is CASSLTGVLNQPQHF. CDR3 DNA sequence: TGTGCCAGCAGTTTGACAGGGGTCCTAAATCAGCCCCAGCATTTT.

About this clone itself: This may be a read error: a much more frequent sequence differs by one nucleotide. V and J are TRBV28 and TRBJ2-3; D not resolved. Trimming took off 8 bases at V and 1 base at J, with 1 base between the two ends. The CDR3 has 10 amino acids. In germline, CDR1 is MDHEN, CDR2 SYDVKM. This chain's CDR3 is CASGTDTQYF. CDR3 DNA sequence: TGTGCCAGCGGCACAGATACGCAGTATTTT.

The rearrangement links TRBV5-6 to TRBJ2-5, with D tentatively TRBD1 (5 bases). This CDR3 comprises 16 residues. Germline CDR1 is SGHDT and CDR2 is YYEEEE. V gave up 0 bases and J gave up 5 bases, with 17 bases separating them. The DNA for the CDR3 is TGTGCCAGCAGCTTGGGGTGGGGCGCGAAGGGTGAGACCCAGTACTTC. This encodes CASSLGWGAKGETQYF.

The V call is TRBV10-2, the J call TRBJ2-7; D possibly corresponds to TRBD2 (5 bases). V was pared by 4 bases and J by 0 bases, with 10 bases between. CDR1 and CDR2 (germline): WSHSY, SAAADI. This CDR3 has 14 residues. The CDR3: CASSVRVGSYEQYF. The CDR3 region has the DNA TGCGCCAGCAGTGTGCGGGTCGGCTCCTACGAGCAGTACTTC.

The chain has TRBV6-6 and TRBJ1-6, with 7 positions matching TRBD1. Unmatched junction bases numbered 9, after V lost 6 bases and J lost 10 bases. The CDR3 consists of 14 residues. In germline, CDR1 is MNHNY, CDR2 SVGAGI (reference sequence). The CDR3 region is CASRSGTATSPLHF. DNA of the CDR3: TGTGCCAGCAGGTCCGGGACAGCTACATCACCCCTCCACTTT.